The rows below give T cell receptor beta chains drawn from one sample of a study of spatial heterogeneity in lung cancer. TCRdb redid the calling of the 5' RACE reads with MiXCR, one entry per CDR3 protein. Among roughly 11,000 distinct CDR3 sequences listed, roughly 15% were seen once. Sequencing was performed on lung tumor tissue, taken at surgery. The origin of the receptors is a male donor with early-stage non-small cell lung cancer. CDR3s include the opening cysteine and the closing phenylalanine or tryptophan. The order of the fields is V gene, J gene, CDR3 protein.

TRBV5-4	TRBJ1-5	CASGTGRSNQPQHF
TRBV20-1	TRBJ2-7	CSARDRDSVYEQYF
TRBV6-4	TRBJ2-2	CASSEAADTGELFF
TRBV28	TRBJ2-1	CASSFGRYNEQFF
TRBV28	TRBJ2-5	CASTPGGHHETQYF
TRBV27	TRBJ2-7	CASSPLSSYEQYF
TRBV20-1	TRBJ2-3	CSARMSSTDTQYF
TRBV12-3/TRBV12-4	TRBJ1-1	CASSLSGMNTEAFF
TRBV28	TRBJ2-1	CASTPGTGVRDEQFF
TRBV6-5	TRBJ1-4	CASSSPGEAHEKLFF
TRBV20-1	TRBJ1-4	CSARRQGVSTNEKLFF
TRBV6-2/TRBV6-3	TRBJ2-7	CASSTWTFEQYF